These 22 T cell receptor beta chains share one sample of origin, sequenced in a study of blood T cells in healthy people across ages. Using a J-beta primer mix together with a sample-barcoded 5' primer, a second PCR was run for roughly 6 to 11 cycles. TCRdb recomputed calls from the 5' RACE reads with MiXCR, one row per CDR3 protein. This sample carries 650,000 to 950,000 distinct CDR3 sequences, 40% to 50% of them seen once, and the ten largest clones take around 18%. The sequenced material came from blood. The source is a man in his fifties or sixties in good health.

This clonotype was found a few times. The rearrangement joins TRBV6-2 or TRBV6-3 to TRBJ1-2; D unresolved. Germline V gives CDR1 MNHEY, CDR2 SVGEGT. Trimming took 7 bases from V and 5 from J, leaving 14 bases between them. This CDR3 is built from 13 residues. In DNA form, the CDR3 reads TGTGCCAGCAATGACAACTTAGCATATGGCTACACCTTC. It translates to CASNDNLAYGYTF.

V gene TRBV20-1 combines with J gene TRBJ2-5; TRBD2 matches 8 bases. V dropped 8 bases and J dropped 3; count of bases not matched to a gene: 8. The CDR3 sequence is 13 residues long. Germline V lookup: CDR1 DFQATT, CDR2 SNEGSKA (reference sequence). CDR3 protein: CSTQRGYKETQYF. The CDR3 coding sequence is TGCAGTACCCAGCGGGGGTACAAAGAGACCCAGTACTTC.

The gene calls are TRBV29-1 and TRBJ1-5; a weak D match, TRBD1 (5 bases). The CDR3 consists of 13 residues. V lost 2 bases to trimming and J lost 6 bases, with 11 bases between them. Germline CDR1 is SQVTM and CDR2 is ANQGSEA. The CDR3 protein is CSVEPQGGQPQHF. The DNA of the CDR3 is TGCAGCGTTGAACCCCAGGGCGGTCAGCCCCAGCATTTT.

This clonotype was detected a few times. This chain connects TRBV4-3 to TRBJ2-7; the D gene is possibly TRBD1 (6 bases). Germline-derived CDR1 and CDR2 are LGHNA and YSLEER. Trimming removed 0 bases from V and 3 bases from J, with 15 bases in between. CDR3 length: 16 amino acids. The CDR3 loop is CASSQDSTQGFYEQYF. CDR3 nucleotide sequence: TGCGCCAGCAGCCAAGACAGTACGCAGGGGTTCTACGAGCAGTACTTC.

The chain has TRBV4-1 and TRBJ1-6; TRBD1 aligns across 7 bases. The germline gives CDR1 MGHRA, CDR2 YSYEKL. V dropped 4 bases and J dropped 5; count of bases not matched to a gene: 5. The CDR3 length is 15 residues. Here the CDR3 DNA reads TGCGCCAGCAGCCTAGAGGGACAGCATAATTCACCCCTCCACTTT. This codes for CASSLEGQHNSPLHF.

Comments on this clonotype: Relative to the germline gene, one junction end is altered; a read error may explain this. The V and J genes are TRBV11-2 and TRBJ2-3; D may be TRBD1 or TRBD2 (5 bases each). Germline CDR1 reads SGHAT; CDR2 reads FQNNGV. CDR3 length: 14 amino acids. This chain's CDR3 is CAGSRGVGTDTQYF. CDR3 DNA sequence: TGTGCCGGCAGCCGAGGGGTTGGCACGGATACGCAGTATTTT.

A remark on this clonotype: A much larger clone differs by one base, so this may be a read error. The chain links TRBV4-3 to TRBJ2-5, with D possibly called TRBD1 or TRBD2 (5 bases each). This CDR3 has 13 amino acids. Trimming removed 7 bases from V and 1 base from J, with 10 bases in between. CDR1 is LGHNA and CDR2 is YSLEER in the germline V gene. CDR3 DNA: TGCGCCAGCAACCATGGGGGCCAAGAGACCCAGTACTTC. Its translation is CASNHGGQETQYF.

This clonotype showed up many times. This chain uses TRBV5-1 with TRBJ2-1; D might be TRBD1 (6 bases). The CDR3 runs to 15 residues. The V and J ends lost 0 bases and 5 bases respectively, with 12 bases between them. Germline V gene sequence: CDR1 SGHRS, CDR2 YFSETQ. CDR3 amino acids: CASSLEGTNNNEQFF. The CDR3 region has the DNA TGCGCCAGCAGCTTGGAAGGGACAAATAACAATGAGCAGTTCTTC.

The chain links TRBV7-9 to TRBJ2-1; 11 bases match TRBD2. The J call is uncertain, as TRBJ2-7 better fits the DNA end. The CDR3 length is 17 residues. The V gene's germline CDR1 is SEHNR and CDR2 FQNEAQ (reference sequence). The CDR3, as DNA: TGTGCCAGCAGCCCCCGGGGACTAGCGGTACCATACAATGAGCAGTACTTC. Translated, it gives CASSPRGLAVPYNEQYF.

The V and J genes are TRBV7-2 and TRBJ2-1, with D uncertain. Germline lookup yields CDR1 SGHTA and CDR2 FQGNSA. The CDR3 sequence is 14 residues long. V was pared by 2 bases and J by 8 bases, with 13 bases between. The CDR3 spells CASSLNGRRDEQFF. The DNA for the CDR3 is TGTGCCAGCAGCTTAAACGGCCGTAGGGATGAGCAGTTCTTC.

V gene TRBV4-1 combines with J gene TRBJ2-6; D possibly corresponds to TRBD1 (5 bases). V was pared by 0 bases and J by 0 bases, with 9 bases between. The CDR3 spans 17 residues. The germline V gene has CDR1 MGHRA and CDR2 YSYEKL. The chain's CDR3 is CASSQDRRGSGANVLTF. CDR3 nucleotide sequence: TGCGCCAGCAGCCAAGATCGAAGGGGCTCTGGGGCCAACGTCCTGACTTTC.

The chain uses TRBV20-1 and TRBJ2-7; D is ambiguous. The CDR3 consists of 13 residues. Looked up from germline, CDR1 is DFQATT and CDR2 is SNEGSKA (reference sequence). V lost 4 bases, J lost 11 bases, and 21 bases lay in between. CDR3 protein: CSAMTPDRFSEYF. CDR3 nucleotide sequence: TGCAGTGCTATGACCCCCGACCGGTTTTCGGAGTACTTC.

The chain employs TRBV21-1 and TRBJ2-7; the DNA was not used to check the table's D call, TRBD2. TRBV21-1 is designated a pseudogene. The CDR3 contains 17 residues. DNA of the CDR3: TGTGCCAGCGGTGCCGGGACTAGCGGGAGCAAGTACTACGAGCAGTACTTC. Translating gives CASGAGTSGSKYYEQYF.

The chain has TRBV15 and TRBJ2-1; 10 bases are shared with TRBD1. J was trimmed by 1 base and V by 6 bases; bases with no gene match: 3. This CDR3 is 15 amino acids long. Germline V lookup: CDR1 LNHNV, CDR2 YYDKDF (reference sequence). The CDR3 region has the DNA TGTGCCACCAGAACGGACAGGGGGTCCTACAATGAGCAGTTCTTC. Translating it yields CATRTDRGSYNEQFF.

This rearrangement joins TRBV23-1 to TRBJ1-1; D might be TRBD1 (5 bases). TRBV23-1 is placed among ORFs of uncertain function. This CDR3 contains 15 residues. The V end was cut by 2 bases, the J end by 0 bases, with 10 bases between. DNA for the CDR3: TGCGCCAGCAGTCAAAAAGACAGAGTGAACACTGAAGCTTTCTTT. Translation gives CASSQKDRVNTEAFF.

There are a few counts of this clonotype. The gene calls are TRBV7-2 and TRBJ1-4; 7 nucleotides agree with TRBD1. The V segment lost 5 bases and the J segment 5 bases; nucleotides outside the gene matches: 8. Per the germline V gene, CDR1 is SGHTA and CDR2 is FQGNSA. The CDR3 totals 15 residues. CDR3 residues: CASSIRQGPNEKLFF. The CDR3 nucleotides read TGTGCCAGCAGCATAAGACAGGGACCAAATGAAAAACTGTTTTTT.

The chain couples TRBV6-2 or TRBV6-3 to TRBJ1-4, with unresolved D. Looked up from germline, CDR1 is MNHEY and CDR2 is SVGEGT. V was pared by 2 bases and J by 6 bases, with 13 bases between. This CDR3 spans 15 amino acids. The DNA of the CDR3 is TGTGCCAGCAGTTACGGGTTCAGGATTGATGAAAAACTGTTTTTT. Amino acid sequence: CASSYGFRIDEKLFF.

Concerning this clonotype: A much larger clone is a single base away; this may be a read error. The J gene is TRBJ2-5, the V gene TRBV7-2, with 8 nucleotides matching TRBD1. The tail of the sequence fits TRBJ2-7 better, so the J call may be wrong. From germline, CDR1 is SGHTA and CDR2 FQGNSA. This CDR3 comprises 14 residues. The CDR3 nucleotides read TGTGCCAGCAGCCCCTGGACAGGGATTTACGAGCAGTACTTC. Its translation is CASSPWTGIYEQYF.

The chain combines TRBV11-2 with TRBJ2-5; D remains unclear. The V gene lost 3 bases and the J gene lost 0 bases, with 11 bases spanning the gap. CDR3 size: 15 residues. CDR1 is SGHAT and CDR2 is FQNNGV in the germline V gene. The CDR3 region has the DNA TGTGCCAGCAGCTTTCGTTACAGCCACCAAGAGACCCAGTACTTC. Protein product: CASSFRYSHQETQYF.

This chain joins TRBV20-1 and TRBJ1-1; D is uncertain. V was shortened by 7 bases and J by 2 bases, with 17 bases between the two germline ends. The CDR3 runs 14 residues. CDR1 is DFQATT, CDR2 SNEGSKA, per germline (reference sequence). In DNA form, the CDR3 reads TGCAGTGTGGGAAACTTGCTCCCAAACACTGAAGCTTTCTTT. This encodes CSVGNLLPNTEAFF.

The chain links TRBV4-1 to TRBJ2-1; D possibly corresponds to TRBD2 (6 bases). Trimming pared 0 bases from V and 4 bases from J, leaving 16 bases between. The germline V gene encodes CDR1 MGHRA and CDR2 YSYEKL. CDR3 size: 17 residues. CDR3 in DNA: TGCGCCAGCAGCCAAGATTCGGCTAACGGGGGATACAATGAGCAGTTCTTC. It codes for CASSQDSANGGYNEQFF.

This CDR3 reads CASSYSGHLNNEQFF. CDR3 in DNA: TGTGCCAGCAGTTACTCCGGACACCTTAACAATGAGCAGTTCTTC. The genes are TRBV6-6 and TRBJ2-1, with TRBD1 as a possible D gene (5 bases). The germline V and J ends were trimmed by 0 bases and 5 bases, with 11 bases remaining between them. CDR3 length: 15 amino acids. The germline V gene has CDR1 MNHNY and CDR2 SVGAGI (reference sequence).